The 31 T cell receptor beta chains listed next were all sequenced from one sample in a study of cytomegalovirus exposure and HLA in healthy donors. Researchers ran the PCR with 60 Vbeta and 13 Jbeta primers. The table came from immunoSEQ multiplex PCR; TCRdb's copy has only in-frame clones and leaves some out. The table includes roughly 170,000 clones, 76% detected once. The sequenced sample consisted of PBMCs. These receptors were obtained from a female donor in good health and CMV-seronegative.

The CDR3 region has the DNA TGTGCCAGAAGCTCGCGACTAGCGGGAAACACCGGGGAGCTGTTTTTT. It yields the protein CARSSRLAGNTGELFF. J is TRBJ2-2 and V is TRBV5-3, with TRBD2 matching 11 bases. Being an ORF, TRBV5-3 has a function that is uncertain. The CDR3 consists of 16 residues. The junction had 3 bases not matched to a gene; V was cut back by 3 bases and J by 2 bases.

In this sample, this clone turned up once. The conserved closing phenylalanine or tryptophan is absent in this CDR3, likely reflecting a read error. The gene calls are TRBV6-5 and TRBJ2-7; D gene uncertain. Trimming took 2 bases from V and 2 from J, leaving 10 bases between them. CDR3 length: 14 residues. In germline, CDR1 is MNHEY, CDR2 SVGAGI. The CDR3 spells CASSYRQVTYEQYL. The CDR3 nucleotides read TGTGCCAGCAGTTACCGTCAGGTTACCTACGAGCAGTACCTC.

CDR3 nucleotide sequence: TGTGCCAGCTTAGCTCTAGGGGGGGGCGGTCGGGATACGCAGTATTTT. It is translated as CASLALGGGGRDTQYF. The genes are TRBV7-3 and TRBJ2-3, with a tentative D call TRBD2 (7 bases). Trimming cost V 8 bases and J 6 bases, with 24 bases left between them. The CDR3 is 16 amino acids. CDR1 is SGHTA and CDR2 is FQGTGA in the germline V gene.

V gene TRBV11-3 combines with J gene TRBJ2-1; the match to TRBD2 covers 11 bases. The CDR3 totals 16 residues. The trim removed 1 base at V and 4 bases at J, leaving 3 bases unmatched. Germline CDR1 is SGHNT and CDR2 is YENEEA. The CDR3 spells CASSLGTSGGYNEQFF. The CDR3 DNA reads TGTGCCAGCAGCTTAGGAACTAGCGGGGGATACAATGAGCAGTTCTTC.

The V and J genes are TRBV7-9 and TRBJ1-3, with 7 bases that match TRBD1. The CDR3 length is 16 residues. CDR1 is SEHNR and CDR2 is FQNEAQ in the germline V gene (reference sequence). J lost 4 bases, V lost 5 bases, and 11 bases had no gene match. The CDR3 protein is CASSPRGPLQGNTIYF. The CDR3 coding sequence is TGTGCCAGCAGCCCAAGGGGGCCCCTACAAGGAAACACCATATATTTT.

Only one count was recorded for this clone. V gene TRBV4-1 combines with J gene TRBJ1-2, with D tentatively TRBD1 (6 bases). CDR1 MGHRA and CDR2 YSYEKL come from the germline V gene. V lost 3 bases to trimming and J lost 1 base, with 24 bases between them. CDR3 length equals 19 residues. CDR3 region: CASSQRTGTRLTNNYGYTF. The CDR3 DNA follows: TGCGCCAGCAGCCAGAGAACCGGGACACGCCTAACTAATAACTATGGCTACACCTTC.

This chain connects TRBV28 to TRBJ2-7; possibly TRBD1 for D (6 bases). The germline gives CDR1 MDHEN, CDR2 SYDVKM. V lost 5 bases, J lost 5 bases, and 16 bases lay in between. The CDR3 has 14 amino acids. The CDR3 here is CASSPGDTRNEQYF. The CDR3 DNA sequence: TGTGCCAGCAGTCCCGGGGACACACGGAACGAGCAGTACTTC.

This clone has a single count. The genes are TRBV28 and TRBJ2-1, with TRBD1 as a possible D gene (6 bases). The germline gives CDR1 MDHEN, CDR2 SYDVKM. The CDR3 sequence is 14 residues long. Trimming left V 8 bases short and J 3 bases short, with 14 bases between. This CDR3 is CASVPGAHYNEQFF. Here the CDR3 DNA reads TGTGCCAGCGTGCCAGGGGCCCACTACAATGAGCAGTTCTTC.

This clone was seen once. The rearrangement uses TRBV19 and TRBJ2-5; D call uncertain. Germline V CDR1 and CDR2: LNHDA, SQIVND (reference sequence). The CDR3 runs to 14 residues. V was trimmed by 5 bases and J by 2 bases, leaving 12 bases between them. CDR3 region: CASSPRSPQETQYF. CDR3 sequence (DNA): TGTGCCAGTAGTCCCCGTTCCCCTCAAGAGACCCAGTACTTC.

The gene calls are TRBV6-6 and TRBJ1-1; D is possibly TRBD1 (5 bases). V was pared by 9 bases and J by 10 bases, with 24 bases between. The CDR3 extends over 14 amino acids. Germline lookup yields CDR1 MNHNY and CDR2 SVGAGI (reference sequence). CDR3 in amino acids: CASERPPGGVVAFF. CDR3 nucleotides: TGTGCCAGTGAGAGACCCCCGGGAGGGGTAGTAGCTTTCTTT.

The chain has TRBV13 and TRBJ2-1; TRBD2 aligns across 8 bases. V trimming: 7 bases; J trimming: 6 bases; junction bases outside the gene matches: 11. Germline V gene data show CDR1 as PRHDT and CDR2 as FYEKMQ (reference sequence). The CDR3 is 15 residues long. Written as DNA, the CDR3 is TGTGCCAGCACCCCCGGGCCTAGCGGGTCCAATGAGCAGTTCTTC. Its protein is CASTPGPSGSNEQFF.

The chain joins TRBV28 to TRBJ2-6, with D perhaps TRBD1 (5 bases). This CDR3 spans 16 amino acids. Germline CDR1 reads MDHEN; CDR2 reads SYDVKM. Trimming took off 3 bases at V and 4 bases at J, with 13 bases between the two ends. The DNA of the CDR3 is TGTGCCAGCAGTTTCGTCAGGGTCCCCGGGGCCAACGTCCTGACTTTC. It codes for CASSFVRVPGANVLTF.

This clone occurred once. This rearrangement joins TRBV11-2 to TRBJ2-1, with unresolved D. There are 13 residues in the CDR3. Deletions cut 0 bases from V and 15 bases from J, with 15 bases between. The V gene's germline CDR1 is SGHAT and CDR2 FQNNGV. The CDR3 sequence: CASSLDPGPRPFF. Here the CDR3 DNA reads TGTGCCAGCAGCTTAGATCCCGGCCCCAGGCCGTTCTTC.

Comments on this clone: A read error may produce the germline difference seen at one junction end. The rearrangement links TRBV23-1 to TRBJ2-6; tentative D call: TRBD2 (6 bases). TRBV23-1 is identified as an open reading frame with a role that is uncertain. This CDR3 region has 14 residues. The CDR3 protein is CASRGRTGANGLTF. The CDR3 nucleotides are TGCGCCAGCAGAGGGAGGACTGGGGCCAACGGCCTGACTTTC.

The J gene is TRBJ1-2, the V gene TRBV7-6; perhaps TRBD1 as D (6 bases). V lost 1 base and J lost 3, with 9 bases in between. This CDR3 contains 14 residues. The germline V gene encodes CDR1 SGHVS and CDR2 FNYEAQ. This CDR3 is CASSLGEGDYGYTF. The CDR3 DNA reads as TGTGCCAGCAGCTTAGGGGAGGGGGACTATGGCTACACCTTC.

The sample holds a few counts of this clone. In DNA form, the CDR3 reads TGTGCCAGCAGCACACAGGGCCCTGGGGCCAACGTCCTGACTTTC. Its protein product is CASSTQGPGANVLTF. The V call is TRBV4-2, the J call TRBJ2-6; TRBD1 might be the D (6 bases). The CDR3 length is 15 residues. Germline V lookup: CDR1 LGHNA, CDR2 YNFKEQ. Deletions cut 5 bases from V and 2 bases from J, with 10 bases between.

The chain joins TRBV7-9 to TRBJ1-2; D call uncertain. Germline V CDR1 and CDR2: SEHNR, FQNEAQ (reference sequence). CDR3 length equals 15 residues. Trimming shortened V by 1 base and J by 8 bases, and 17 bases separated the two germline ends. The CDR3 spells CASSLVVHGGRGYTF. The CDR3 DNA reads as TGTGCCAGCAGCTTAGTGGTCCATGGTGGGCGAGGCTACACCTTC.

CDR3: CAWRGSSLTGTQYF. The CDR3 DNA follows: TGTGCCTGGAGAGGCTCTAGCCTAACGGGGACCCAGTACTTC. The V gene is TRBV30, the J gene TRBJ2-5; possible D gene TRBD2, 5 bases. The germline gives CDR1 GTSNPN, CDR2 SVGIG (reference sequence). The V end was cut by 3 bases, the J end by 7 bases, with 18 bases between. The CDR3 is 14 residues long.

The V and J genes are TRBV11-3 and TRBJ2-5; unclear D gene. The DNA end is a closer match to TRBJ2-7, so the J assignment may be wrong. Per the germline V gene, CDR1 is SGHNT and CDR2 is YENEEA. The CDR3 has 13 amino acids. The CDR3 bases are TGTGCCAGCAGCTTAGGTACTACCTACGAGCAGTACTTC. Translating it yields CASSLGTTYEQYF.

The chain couples TRBV4-1 to TRBJ2-7, with D maybe TRBD2 (5 bases). V gave up 5 bases and J gave up 0 bases, with 14 bases separating them. CDR1 MGHRA and CDR2 YSYEKL come from the germline V gene. The CDR3 extends over 15 amino acids. This CDR3 is CASSIQADFSYEQYF. The CDR3 region has the DNA TGCGCCAGCAGCATTCAGGCGGACTTCTCCTACGAGCAGTACTTC.

On this clone: This specimen includes other DNA sequences encoding the same CDR3. This chain links TRBV4-1 with TRBJ1-5; D gene uncertain. Germline CDR1 and CDR2: MGHRA and YSYEKL. V lost 1 base and J 2 bases, leaving 6 bases between the germline ends. The CDR3 loop spans 14 amino acids. CDR3 protein: CASSQGQGNQPQHF. The CDR3, as DNA: TGCGCCAGCAGCCAAGGGCAAGGCAATCAGCCCCAGCATTTT.

The chain joins TRBV29-1 to TRBJ1-3, with 7 bases lining up with TRBD1. Germline loops: CDR1 SQVTM, CDR2 ANQGSEA. The CDR3 length is 12 residues. V gave up 2 bases and J gave up 6 bases; unmatched junction bases: 1. For the CDR3, the DNA is TGCAGCGTTGAACAGGGGGAAAACACCATATATTTT. Its translation: CSVEQGENTIYF.

The genes are TRBV6-6 and TRBJ2-7; D might be TRBD2 (6 bases). CDR1 and CDR2 (germline): MNHNY, SVGAGI (reference sequence). There are 12 residues in the CDR3. The germline V and J ends were trimmed by 4 bases and 9 bases, with 13 bases remaining between them. Here the CDR3 reads CASSSTGAGQYF. Written as DNA, the CDR3 is TGTGCCAGCAGTTCCACGGGAGCCGGGCAGTACTTC.

This rearrangement joins TRBV11-2 to TRBJ2-6; TRBD1 matches 7 bases. V was pared by 5 bases and J by 2 bases, with 3 bases of the junction left unmatched. The CDR3 is 15 residues long. Germline CDR1 SGHAT, CDR2 FQNNGV. CDR3 DNA sequence: TGTGCCAGCAGCATTCAGGGGGCTGGGGCCAACGTCCTGACTTTC. It specifies CASSIQGAGANVLTF.

The rearrangement uses TRBV28 and TRBJ2-5, with 12 bases identical to TRBD1. The J call may be in error: the DNA end matches TRBJ2-7 better. Germline loops: CDR1 MDHEN, CDR2 SYDVKM. The CDR3 consists of 15 residues. CDR3 residues: CASRTPGQGAYEQYF. In nucleotides, the CDR3 is TGTGCCAGCAGAACCCCGGGACAGGGGGCTTACGAGCAGTACTTC.

This chain links TRBV4-3 with TRBJ2-2; tentatively, D is TRBD1 (6 bases). The V end was cut by 0 bases, the J end by 1 base, with 9 bases between. The CDR3 covers 16 residues. Germline assignment: CDR1 LGHNA and CDR2 YSLEER. The CDR3 sequence: CASSQETRGNTGELFF. The CDR3 DNA sequence: TGCGCCAGCAGCCAAGAGACCAGGGGGAACACCGGGGAGCTGTTTTTT.

This clone was seen more than once but under ten times. The chain combines TRBV9 with TRBJ2-6; tentative D call: TRBD2 (5 bases). This CDR3 spans 13 amino acids. The V gene lost 4 bases and the J gene lost 8 bases, with 10 bases spanning the gap. Looked up from germline, CDR1 is SGDLS and CDR2 is YYNGEE. The CDR3 DNA sequence: TGTGCCAGCAGCCTTGAGGGTCCCAACGTCCTGACTTTC. Protein sequence: CASSLEGPNVLTF.

The chain is built from TRBV7-9 and TRBJ1-1; perhaps TRBD1 as D (6 bases). V was shortened by 1 base and J by 0 bases, with 6 bases between the two germline ends. Germline loops: CDR1 SEHNR, CDR2 FQNEAQ (reference sequence). The CDR3 consists of 14 residues. CDR3: CASSLDRVNTEAFF. Written as DNA, the CDR3 is TGTGCCAGCAGCTTAGACAGGGTGAACACTGAAGCTTTCTTT.

This chain links TRBV7-2 with TRBJ2-3, with D perhaps matching TRBD2 (6 bases). The CDR3 contains 13 residues. Trimming stripped 8 bases from V and 3 bases from J, with 12 bases between. Germline V gene lookup returns CDR1 SGHTA and CDR2 FQGNSA. Here the CDR3 reads CASCRGITDTQYF. The CDR3 DNA reads as TGTGCCAGCTGCCGGGGGATTACAGATACGCAGTATTTT.

The J gene is TRBJ1-5, the V gene TRBV19, with 7 bases aligning to TRBD1. V lost 8 bases to trimming and J lost 13 bases; unmatched junction nucleotides: 17. This CDR3 region has 14 residues. Germline V gives CDR1 LNHDA, CDR2 SQIVND (reference sequence). The CDR3 here is CASAPGQFLPSQHF. The CDR3 region has the DNA TGTGCCAGTGCACCGGGACAGTTCCTTCCATCGCAGCATTTT.

The rearrangement joins TRBV23-1 to TRBJ2-7, with 9 bases matching TRBD1. TRBV23-1 is labeled an ORF, and its function is uncertain. V lost 8 bases and J lost 4; bases outside the gene matches: 3. CDR3 length: 12 amino acids. The DNA of the CDR3 is TGCGCCAGCTACGACAGGGGGTACGAGCAGTACTTC. Its translation is CASYDRGYEQYF.